The 24 T cell receptor beta chains below all came from one sample that was sequenced in a study of beta chain features in type 1 diabetes. Every isolated RNA sample was fully reverse transcribed, so sequencing captured expressed TCRB transcripts. Profiling relied on immunoSEQ multiplex PCR, and the TCRdb table lists in-frame clones only, not all of them. The sample gives hundreds of thousands of clones, around a sixth of which show up once; 0.09% to 0.095% is in the top ten. Sequenced: naive CD4+ T cells from blood. The receptors derive from a man younger than 35 in good health.

To note about this clone: Other DNA sequences within the sample encode an identical CDR3. The chain couples TRBV6-5 to TRBJ2-7; 9 bases are a match to TRBD1. The CDR3 contains 15 residues. The trim removed 3 bases at V and 4 bases at J, leaving 7 bases unmatched. Per germline, CDR1 MNHEY and CDR2 SVGAGI. This CDR3 is CASSYSNRGQYEQYF. In DNA form, the CDR3 reads TGTGCCAGCAGTTATTCAAACAGGGGGCAATACGAGCAGTACTTC.

J is TRBJ1-5 and V is TRBV4-3, with D possibly TRBD1 on 5 matching bases. V gave up 4 bases and J gave up 2 bases, with 12 bases separating them. The CDR3 runs 15 residues. Germline V gives CDR1 LGHNA, CDR2 YSLEER. CDR3 in amino acids: CASSPSGGGNQPQHF. DNA for the CDR3: TGCGCCAGCAGCCCGTCCGGGGGTGGCAATCAGCCCCAGCATTTT.

In this sample, this clone turned up a few times. The chain employs TRBV5-1 and TRBJ2-7; D is uncertain. The V gene's germline CDR1 is SGHRS and CDR2 YFSETQ. The CDR3 spans 14 residues. The V gene lost 2 bases and the J gene lost 3 bases, with 12 bases spanning the gap. CDR3 region: CASSLGRSNYEQYF. The DNA for the CDR3 is TGCGCCAGCAGCTTAGGCAGGTCAAACTACGAGCAGTACTTC.

This clone was found a few times. The chain employs TRBV10-2 and TRBJ2-1; D might be TRBD2 (6 bases). The CDR3 runs 15 residues. The V gene lost 7 bases and the J gene lost 2 bases, with 15 bases spanning the gap. Germline-derived CDR1 and CDR2 are WSHSY and SAAADI. In DNA, the CDR3 is TGCGCCAGCAATCCGTCTGGCGGGACCTACAATGAGCAGTTCTTC. Encoded protein: CASNPSGGTYNEQFF.

This clone was seen more than once but under ten times. The V gene is TRBV5-6, the J gene TRBJ1-1; TRBD1 matches at 12 bases. CDR3 length: 15 residues. The germline CDR1 and CDR2 sequences are SGHDT and YYEEEE. With V trimmed by 2 bases and J by 11 bases, 10 bases remained unmatched. In nucleotides, the CDR3 is TGTGCCAGCAGCTTCAGGGACAGGGGGCCGATAGGCGCTTTCTTT. This gives the protein CASSFRDRGPIGAFF.

The gene calls are TRBV5-4 and TRBJ2-7; TRBD1 aligns across 11 bases. Looked up from germline, CDR1 is SGHNT and CDR2 is YYREEE (reference sequence). V lost 5 bases and J lost 0; bases outside the gene matches: 7. The CDR3 sequence is 16 residues long. The CDR3 loop reads CASRLGGQGGSYEQYF. The CDR3 DNA is TGTGCCAGCAGGCTTGGGGGACAGGGGGGCTCCTACGAGCAGTACTTC. The variable domain in full, completed from reference TRBV5-4 and TRBJ2-7, reads ETGVTQSPTHLIKTRGQQVTLRCSSQSGHNTVSWYQQALGQGPQFIFQYYREEENGRGNFPPRFSGLQFPNYSSELNVNALELDDSALYLCASRLGGQGGSYEQYFGPGTRLTVT.

There are a few counts of this clone. This chain uses TRBV7-8 with TRBJ2-7; 8 bases fit TRBD1. The germline V gene has CDR1 SGHVS and CDR2 FQNEAQ. V was pared by 4 bases and J by 3 bases, with 8 bases of the junction left unmatched. The CDR3 consists of 15 residues. The CDR3 sequence: CASSSSGGAVYEQYF. CDR3 DNA sequence: TGTGCCAGCAGCTCCTCAGGGGGCGCGGTCTACGAGCAGTACTTC. The variable domain in full, completed from reference TRBV7-8 and TRBJ2-7, reads GAGVSQSPRYKVAKRGQDVALRCDPISGHVSLFWYQQALGQGPEFLTYFQNEAQLDKSGLPSDRFFAERPEGSVSTLKIQRTQQEDSAVYLCASSSSGGAVYEQYFGPGTRLTVT.

The rearrangement joins TRBV4-3 to TRBJ1-1; D is undetermined. CDR3 length equals 14 residues. Germline values: CDR1 LGHNA, CDR2 YSLEER. V was pared by 4 bases and J by 0 bases, with 9 bases between. The CDR3 nucleotides read TGCGCCAGCAGCCCCCAACTATTGAACACTGAAGCTTTCTTT. The encoded protein is CASSPQLLNTEAFF.

In its sample, this clone was seen a few times. The rearrangement joins TRBV7-2 to TRBJ1-2; D is perhaps TRBD1 (6 bases). The CDR3 is 15 residues long. Germline-derived CDR1 and CDR2 are SGHTA and FQGNSA. V shed 0 bases and J shed 9 bases, with 17 bases lying between them. DNA of the CDR3: TGTGCCAGCAGCTTAGCCCCAACAGGGCGGGGGAGCTACACCTTC. Translating it yields CASSLAPTGRGSYTF.

The CDR3 spells CASSPGVGNQPQHF. The CDR3 DNA is TGTGCCAGCAGCCCTGGGGTGGGGAATCAGCCCCAGCATTTT. The V gene is TRBV6-6, the J gene TRBJ1-5; D not resolved. Germline values: CDR1 MNHNY, CDR2 SVGAGI (reference sequence). V lost 6 bases, J lost 4 bases, and 13 bases lay in between. This CDR3 is 14 amino acids long.

This chain connects TRBV15 to TRBJ2-1; D ambiguous. The germline gives CDR1 LNHNV, CDR2 YYDKDF (reference sequence). The V gene lost 1 base and the J gene lost 5 bases, with 3 bases spanning the gap. CDR3 length equals 12 residues. CDR3 residues: CATSRANNEQFF. The CDR3 DNA reads as TGTGCCACCAGCAGAGCCAACAATGAGCAGTTCTTC.

DNA of the CDR3: TGTGCCAGCAGCCAAGTAGGACAGAAGCAGTACAATGAGCAGTTCTTC. Translated, it gives CASSQVGQKQYNEQFF. This chain joins TRBV4-2 and TRBJ2-1; D may be TRBD1 (6 bases). From germline, CDR1 is LGHNA and CDR2 YNFKEQ. V was shortened by 1 base and J by 4 bases, with 14 bases between the two germline ends. CDR3 length equals 16 residues.

This clone was observed a handful of times. The chain links TRBV18 to TRBJ2-1; TRBD1 matches 8 bases. V shed 4 bases and J 10 bases; nucleotides not matched to a gene: 12. The CDR3 consists of 15 residues. Germline values: CDR1 KGHSH, CDR2 LQKENI. CDR3 nucleotides: TGTGCCAGCTCACGCTCGGGACAGGCAGTAGGGGAGCAGTTCTTC. Translated, it gives CASSRSGQAVGEQFF.

This clone was seen only a few times. V gene TRBV5-6 combines with J gene TRBJ1-4; 8 nucleotides align to TRBD1. CDR1 is SGHDT, CDR2 YYEEEE, per germline. CDR3 length: 17 residues. J gave up 0 bases and V 1 base, and 5 bases lay outside the gene matches. The CDR3 sequence is CASSLTGTGSTNEKLFF. CDR3 DNA sequence: TGTGCCAGCAGCTTGACCGGGACAGGATCAACTAATGAAAAACTGTTTTTT.

V usage is TRBV7-9 and J usage is TRBJ2-2; D call uncertain. The CDR3 runs 13 residues. Germline-derived CDR1 and CDR2 are SEHNR and FQNEAQ (reference sequence). Trimming took off 7 bases at V and 4 bases at J, with 10 bases between the two ends. CDR3 region: CASTPVTTGELFF. As DNA, the CDR3 is TGTGCCAGCACCCCAGTGACCACCGGGGAGCTGTTTTTT.

This clone has a handful of counts. The rearrangement links TRBV4-3 to TRBJ2-1, with TRBD2 identical over 8 bases. This CDR3 is built from 16 residues. Germline V CDR1 and CDR2: LGHNA, YSLEER. Losses at the gene ends were 2 bases for V and 8 bases for J; bases not matched to a gene: 11. This CDR3 is CASSQLYGRAWDEQFF. The CDR3 DNA reads TGCGCCAGCAGCCAACTTTACGGGAGGGCCTGGGATGAGCAGTTCTTC.

This clone was observed a few times. The genes are TRBV29-1 and TRBJ2-7; D is perhaps TRBD1 (5 bases). Trimming pared 8 bases from V and 0 bases from J, leaving 14 bases between. This CDR3 is built from 13 residues. In germline, CDR1 is SQVTM, CDR2 ANQGSEA. The CDR3 DNA reads as TGCAGCACGAGGACATCCGGCTCCTACGAGCAGTACTTC. Encoded protein: CSTRTSGSYEQYF.

This chain joins TRBV18 and TRBJ2-7, with D unclear. The V gene lost 0 bases and the J gene lost 2 bases, with 11 bases spanning the gap. The CDR3 has 15 amino acids. Per the germline V gene, CDR1 is KGHSH and CDR2 is LQKENI. CDR3 amino acids: CASSPPERATYEQYF. The CDR3 nucleotides read TGTGCCAGCTCACCACCGGAAAGGGCAACCTACGAGCAGTACTTC.

The chain uses TRBV7-2 and TRBJ2-3; D not certain. CDR3 length: 16 residues. Germline CDR1 reads SGHTA; CDR2 reads FQGNSA. The germline V and J ends were trimmed by 5 bases and 1 base, with 16 bases remaining between them. The DNA for the CDR3 is TGTGCCAGCAGCCTACAGAGGCCTCGGGGCACAGATACGCAGTATTTT. Protein product: CASSLQRPRGTDTQYF.

There are a few counts of this clone. The chain uses TRBV5-1 and TRBJ2-3; D is uncertain. The CDR3 contains 13 residues. V was trimmed by 0 bases and J by 6 bases, leaving 8 bases between them. Germline-derived CDR1 and CDR2 are SGHRS and YFSETQ. The DNA for the CDR3 is TGCGCCAGCAGCTTGGGACATTTCGATACGCAGTATTTT. Amino acid sequence: CASSLGHFDTQYF.

The chain has TRBV7-9 and TRBJ1-2; D gene ambiguous. Germline assignment: CDR1 SEHNR and CDR2 FQNEAQ (reference sequence). The CDR3 runs 14 residues. Between the trimmed V and J ends, which lost 1 base and 7 bases, there was a span of 13 bases. CDR3 residues: CASSLEGQASGYTF. Written as DNA, the CDR3 is TGTGCCAGCAGCTTAGAGGGCCAAGCCTCTGGCTACACCTTC.

This clone occurred a few times. This chain links TRBV2 with TRBJ2-7; unclear D gene. This CDR3 comprises 11 residues. CDR1 is SNHLY and CDR2 is FYNNEI in the germline V gene. V was clipped by 6 bases and J by 3 bases, with 6 bases between them. CDR3 sequence: CASSFIYEQYF. For the CDR3, the DNA is TGTGCCAGCAGCTTCATCTACGAGCAGTACTTC.

V is TRBV5-4 and J is TRBJ1-1; D is perhaps TRBD1 (5 bases). Germline assignment: CDR1 SGHNT and CDR2 YYREEE (reference sequence). The CDR3 is 13 residues long. Trimming removed 7 bases at V and 1 base at J, with 11 bases between. The CDR3 here is CASRDSWNTEAFF. The CDR3 region has the DNA TGTGCCAGCCGGGACTCCTGGAACACTGAAGCTTTCTTT.

This rearrangement joins TRBV15 to TRBJ2-7, with D unclear. The V gene lost 0 bases and the J gene lost 3 bases, with 6 bases spanning the gap. Looked up from germline, CDR1 is LNHNV and CDR2 is YYDKDF (reference sequence). The CDR3 consists of 13 residues. CDR3 nucleotides: TGTGCCACCAGCAGAGATCGGAACTACGAGCAGTACTTC. It yields the protein CATSRDRNYEQYF. The full variable domain, in which reference TRBV15 and TRBJ2-7 provide the parts outside the CDR3, is DAMVIQNPRYQVTQFGKPVTLSCSQTLNHNVMYWYQQKSSQAPKLLFHYYDKDFNNEADTPDNFQSRRPNTSFCFLDIRSPGLGDTAMYLCATSRDRNYEQYFGPGTRLTVT.